The clone carrying this T cell receptor beta chain appeared a few times. Its specificity is unknown. The sequence runs out 3 residues before the end of the CDR3; the remainder is reconstructed from the germline J gene. The source of the sample is a study of T cell clonality in common variable immunodeficiency. Regarding the study as a whole: Common variable immunodeficiency TCR beta sequences reportedly had fewer deletions and N-nucleotide insertions.

The germline gives CDR1 LNHDA, CDR2 SQIVND (reference sequence). The CDR3 sequence is 15 residues long. Trimming cost V 5 bases and J 8 bases; bases outside gene matches: 10. Profiling relied on immunoSEQ multiplex PCR, and the TCRdb table lists in-frame clones only, not all of them. The specimen has 25,000 to 35,000 clones, none found just once. Heparinized whole blood, roughly 5 to 9 ml, came from each donor. This sequence was found in a human donor with common variable immunodeficiency. The sequencing input was peripheral blood mononuclear cells. The chain carries TRBV19 and TRBJ1-4; 8 bases map to TRBD1. CDR3 bases read: TGTGCCAGTAGTGTCTCGGGACAGGCAGGGGAAAAA. Translated: CASSVSGQAGEK. The whole CDR3 sequence is CASSVSGQAGEKLFF. Full variable domain (rest looked up from reference TRBV19 and TRBJ1-4): DGGITQSPKYLFRKEGQNVTLSCEQNLNHDAMYWYRQDPGQGLRLIYYSQIVNDFQKGDIAEGYSVSREKKESFPLTVTSAQKNPTAFYLCASSVSGQAGEKLFFGSGTQLSVL.